The next 25 T cell receptor beta chains were all read from a single sample in a study of Ad26.COV2.S vaccination and SARS-CoV-2 variants. Here immunoSEQ multiplex PCR was the method, and the copy in TCRdb shows in-frame clones only, minus some. In the table there are 350,000 to 450,000 clones, around 92% of which are singletons. Sample: peripheral blood, taken after recovery from COVID-19. These receptors originate from a human donor who had recovered from COVID-19.

This clone has just one count. The V call is TRBV27, the J call TRBJ2-7, with TRBD1 matching 7 bases. The CDR3 loop spans 18 amino acids. V gave up 2 bases and J gave up 3 bases; unmatched junction bases: 16. Germline loops: CDR1 MNHEY, CDR2 SMNVEV (reference sequence). The CDR3 nucleotides read TGTGCCAGCAGTTTAGAAGGACAGGTCGAACGGGCATACTACGAGCAGTACTTC. Protein: CASSLEGQVERAYYEQYF.

The chain is built from TRBV7-6 and TRBJ2-2; D gene unclear. The germline gives CDR1 SGHVS, CDR2 FNYEAQ. Trimming stripped 4 bases from V and 2 bases from J, with 17 bases between. This CDR3 spans 17 amino acids. CDR3 coding DNA: TGTGCCAGCAGCTCTCAATGGGGTGTCCCTAACACCGGGGAGCTGTTTTTT. Its translation is CASSSQWGVPNTGELFF.

This clone was found once. The V and J genes are TRBV2 and TRBJ2-1; D ambiguous. V dropped 4 bases and J dropped 1 base, with 26 bases sitting between them. Germline values: CDR1 SNHLY, CDR2 FYNNEI. The CDR3 has 20 amino acids. The CDR3 sequence: CASSGAPQLMDGPSYNEQFF. CDR3 DNA: TGTGCCAGCAGTGGTGCCCCTCAACTAATGGACGGACCATCCTACAATGAGCAGTTCTTC.

The V call is TRBV7-2, the J call TRBJ1-3; D uncertain. Germline V gives CDR1 SGHTA, CDR2 FQGNSA. The germline V and J ends were trimmed by 0 bases and 3 bases, with 15 bases remaining between them. The CDR3 has 17 amino acids. CDR3 residues: CASSLAGAMANGNTIYF. The CDR3 nucleotides are TGTGCCAGCAGCTTAGCGGGCGCGATGGCTAATGGAAACACCATATATTTT.

This clone was counted only a few times. The rearrangement uses TRBV6-4 and TRBJ1-6; D uncertain. Trimming shortened V by 2 bases and J by 10 bases, and 18 bases separated the two germline ends. CDR1 and CDR2 from the germline V gene are MRHNA and SNTAGT. The CDR3 totals 16 residues. Written as DNA, the CDR3 is TGTGCCAGCAGTGACAGGGTCGGCACTGGCCGATCACCCCTCCACTTT. The encoded protein is CASSDRVGTGRSPLHF.

The chain is built from TRBV4-3 and TRBJ2-2; D possibly uses TRBD1 or TRBD2 (5 bases each). V lost 0 bases and J 7 bases, leaving 12 bases between the germline ends. The CDR3 has 15 residues. Germline V CDR1 and CDR2: LGHNA, YSLEER. The DNA of the CDR3 is TGCGCCAGCAGCCAAGATTCCGGGGCGTACGGGGAGCTGTTTTTT. Translated: CASSQDSGAYGELFF.

This clone was seen just once. The chain's CDR3 is CASSLVDSRGGYTF. CDR3 bases: TGTGCCAGCAGCTTAGTCGACAGTCGAGGGGGCTACACCTTC. V usage is TRBV7-8 and J usage is TRBJ1-2; D is possibly TRBD1 (5 bases). Germline values: CDR1 SGHVS, CDR2 FQNEAQ. Trimming shortened V by 1 base and J by 8 bases, and 14 bases separated the two germline ends. The CDR3 has 14 amino acids.

The rearrangement joins TRBV18 to TRBJ2-5; D is unresolved. Germline V gives CDR1 KGHSH, CDR2 LQKENI. Trimming removed 6 bases at V and 0 bases at J, with 8 bases between. The CDR3 runs to 13 residues. The CDR3 sequence: CASSGRNQETQYF. The DNA for the CDR3 is TGTGCCAGCTCCGGACGGAACCAAGAGACCCAGTACTTC.

The chain couples TRBV10-3 to TRBJ1-1; D might be TRBD1 (6 bases). The CDR3 runs 14 residues. In germline, CDR1 is ENHRY, CDR2 SYGVKD. V gave up 10 bases and J gave up 4 bases, with 19 bases separating them. CDR3 sequence: CATLSGGGATEAFF. The CDR3, as DNA: TGTGCCACTCTATCGGGCGGGGGGGCCACTGAAGCTTTCTTT.

This chain connects TRBV24-1 to TRBJ2-3; 9 bases agree with TRBD1. This CDR3 has 13 amino acids. V lost 10 bases and J lost 5; bases outside the gene matches: 6. Germline loops: CDR1 KGHDR, CDR2 SFDVKD. The CDR3 DNA reads TGTGCCACTTCGACAGGGGGTATAGATACGCAGTATTTT. It yields the protein CATSTGGIDTQYF.

The rearrangement uses TRBV6-5 and TRBJ1-1; possible D gene TRBD1, 5 bases. Germline-derived CDR1 and CDR2 are MNHEY and SVGAGI. The germline V and J ends were trimmed by 2 bases and 0 bases, with 13 bases remaining between them. This CDR3 spans 16 amino acids. The CDR3 region is CASSYGTGAMNTEAFF. Written as DNA, the CDR3 is TGTGCCAGCAGTTACGGTACAGGCGCGATGAACACTGAAGCTTTCTTT.

Details on this clone: The sample contains more than one DNA sequence encoding this CDR3. This chain joins TRBV5-1 and TRBJ2-3; 9 nucleotides agree with TRBD2. Germline V lookup: CDR1 SGHRS, CDR2 YFSETQ. This CDR3 has 15 residues. Germline trimming cut 0 bases from V and 3 bases from J; bases unmatched to any gene: 2. CDR3 amino acids: CASSLGLAGTDTQYF. The CDR3 DNA reads TGCGCCAGCAGCTTGGGGCTAGCGGGGACAGATACGCAGTATTTT.

A single count supports this clone. The chain joins TRBV3-1 (or the pseudogene TRBV3-2) to TRBJ1-6; D gene ambiguous. The CDR3 totals 13 residues. Per the germline V gene, CDR1 is LGHDT and CDR2 is YNNKEL (reference sequence). The V and J ends lost 3 bases and 7 bases respectively, with 7 bases between them. The CDR3 DNA reads as TGTGCCAGCAGCCATGGTGTGAATTCACCCCTCCACTTT. Its translation is CASSHGVNSPLHF.

This chain joins TRBV7-8 and TRBJ2-2; 7 bases line up with TRBD2. This CDR3 region has 14 residues. The V segment lost 8 bases and the J segment 5 bases; nucleotides outside the gene matches: 8. From germline, CDR1 is SGHVS and CDR2 FQNEAQ. CDR3: CASERGRTTGELFF. In DNA form, the CDR3 reads TGTGCCAGCGAGCGGGGTAGGACGACCGGGGAGCTGTTTTTT.

The CDR3 DNA is TGTGCCAGCAGCGGTACCGGAGAGGGGACCCAGTACTTC. This codes for CASSGTGEGTQYF. The chain couples TRBV9 to TRBJ2-5, with D tentatively TRBD2 (5 bases). Per germline, CDR1 SGDLS and CDR2 YYNGEE. V was shortened by 3 bases and J by 7 bases, with 13 bases between the two germline ends. This CDR3 has 13 residues.

The chain employs TRBV5-1 and TRBJ2-7; tentatively, D is TRBD1 (6 bases). The CDR3 sequence is 16 residues long. V gave up 6 bases and J gave up 0 bases, with 19 bases separating them. CDR1 and CDR2 (germline): SGHRS, YFSETQ. In DNA form, the CDR3 reads TGCGCCAGCAAATTAAAAGGGGACATGAACTCCTACGAGCAGTACTTC. This codes for CASKLKGDMNSYEQYF.

The chain carries TRBV11-2 and TRBJ1-2, with unresolved D. CDR1 is SGHAT and CDR2 is FQNNGV in the germline V gene. V was clipped by 3 bases and J by 4 bases, with 9 bases between them. The CDR3 totals 13 residues. The CDR3 nucleotides read TGTGCCAGCAGCTTGGGCAGGACCTATGGCTACACCTTC. Translated, it gives CASSLGRTYGYTF.

This clone turned up a few times. V and J are TRBV19 and TRBJ1-1, with a tentative D call TRBD1 (6 bases). Germline V lookup: CDR1 LNHDA, CDR2 SQIVND (reference sequence). The CDR3 loop spans 14 amino acids. Trimming took 5 bases from V and 3 from J, leaving 13 bases between them. The CDR3 coding sequence is TGTGCCAGTAGTCATCAGGGGAGGGACACTGAAGCTTTCTTT. The encoded protein is CASSHQGRDTEAFF.

This clone has only one observation. The chain joins TRBV29-1 to TRBJ1-1; no firm D call. Trimming removed 4 bases at V and 5 bases at J, with 11 bases between. Looked up from germline, CDR1 is SQVTM and CDR2 is ANQGSEA. This CDR3 has 12 amino acids. CDR3 loop: CSVVLLGTEAFF. In DNA form, the CDR3 reads TGCAGCGTTGTTCTCTTGGGAACTGAAGCTTTCTTT.

The table lists this clone with a count of one. The V and J genes are TRBV6-5 and TRBJ2-3, with D maybe TRBD1 (6 bases). CDR1 and CDR2 from the germline V gene are MNHEY and SVGAGI. V lost 7 bases to trimming and J lost 2 bases, with 16 bases between them. This CDR3 has 15 amino acids. The CDR3, as DNA: TGTGCCAGCACTCAGGTGGGGGCCGACACAGATACGCAGTATTTT. Translating it yields CASTQVGADTDTQYF.

This clone was seen a single time. J is TRBJ1-1 and V is TRBV18, with D possibly being TRBD1 (6 bases). Trimming took 0 bases from V and 5 from J, leaving 13 bases between them. The CDR3 is 15 amino acids. The germline gives CDR1 KGHSH, CDR2 LQKENI. The CDR3 nucleotides read TGTGCCAGCTCACCACCGACGGGGGCATGGACTGAAGCTTTCTTT. This translates into CASSPPTGAWTEAFF. The full variable domain, its missing parts supplied by reference TRBV18 and TRBJ1-1, is NAGVMQNPRHLVRRRGQEARLRCSPMKGHSHVYWYRQLPEEGLKFMVYLQKENIIDESGMPKERFSAEFPKEGPSILRIQQVVRGDSAAYFCASSPPTGAWTEAFFGQGTRLTVV.

The chain recombines TRBV5-6 with TRBJ2-1; 7 bases line up with TRBD1. V trimming: 5 bases; J trimming: 13 bases; junction bases outside the gene matches: 9. Germline lookup yields CDR1 SGHDT and CDR2 YYEEEE. The CDR3 totals 12 residues. CDR3 bases: TGTGCCAGCAGTACGGACAGGAGTATACAGTTCTTC. It translates to CASSTDRSIQFF.

This rearrangement joins TRBV11-2 to TRBJ2-4, with TRBD2 matching over 7 bases. The ends lost 1 base at V and 4 bases at J; junction bases unmatched: 4. The length of the CDR3 is 15 residues. The germline V gene encodes CDR1 SGHAT and CDR2 FQNNGV. CDR3: CASSLVSGVKNIQYF. CDR3 in DNA: TGTGCCAGCAGCTTAGTCAGCGGGGTTAAAAACATTCAGTACTTC.

This sequence joins TRBV3-1 (or the pseudogene TRBV3-2) and TRBJ1-1; a weak D match, TRBD1 (5 bases). V was cut by 1 base and J by 1 base, with 10 bases left in between. The germline gives CDR1 LGHDT, CDR2 YNNKEL (reference sequence). The CDR3 contains 15 residues. Here the CDR3 reads CASSQGGRSNTEAFF. The CDR3 DNA reads TGTGCCAGCAGCCAAGGGGGACGGTCGAACACTGAAGCTTTCTTT.

This clone has only one observation. The V call is TRBV7-9, the J call TRBJ2-7, with no clear D. The germline V gene encodes CDR1 SEHNR and CDR2 FQNEAQ (reference sequence). The CDR3 is made up of 16 amino acids. V was cut by 1 base and J by 5 bases, with 18 bases left in between. CDR3 region: CASSLGDYGLVHEQYF. The CDR3, as DNA: TGTGCCAGCAGCTTAGGGGATTACGGGTTAGTCCACGAGCAGTACTTC.